This T cell receptor (beta chain) was identified during a study of regulatory T cells in long-lasting Graves disease. Trimming removed 5 bases from V and 7 bases from J, with 15 bases in between. The CDR3 sequence is 14 residues long. CDR1 and CDR2 (germline): LNHDA, SQIVND (reference sequence). Documented time point: persistent/refractory GD, antithyroid drugs over 5 years with positive TRAb. From PBMCs, RNA was extracted and then used to make the TCR library. Through Arm-PCR of CDR3 regions and iRepertoire HTBI primers, TCR beta libraries were built. TCRdb redid the calling of the multiplex PCR reads with MiXCR, one entry per CDR3 protein. The top ten hold around 14% of the sample, which has a few hundred thousand distinct CDR3 sequences, about 22% seen once.

This clonotype originated in a female donor with Graves disease. Sequencing used peripheral blood mononuclear cells (PBMCs), obtained when the disease was refractory, from a patient treated with antithyroid drugs. V usage is TRBV19 and J usage is TRBJ2-1; TRBD1 is a possible D gene (6 bases). Written as DNA, the CDR3 is TGTGCCAGTAGTCCACTTGACAGGCGGAATGAGCAGTTCTTC. Amino acid sequence: CASSPLDRRNEQFF.